This T cell receptor beta chain was sequenced for a study of Ad26.COV2.S vaccination and SARS-CoV-2 variants. General study results and limits: Breadth, reportedly substantial, characterized the spike-specific CD8+ and CD4+ T cell responses after vaccination.

This clone was found a few times. The antigen remains undetermined. Clones were read by immunoSEQ multiplex PCR, and TCRdb kept only the in-frame ones, dropping some. The repertoire holds roughly 300,000 clones, with about 86% as singletons. Per the germline V gene, CDR1 is LGHDT and CDR2 is YNNKEL (reference sequence). The V end was cut by 4 bases, the J end by 7 bases, with 14 bases between. The CDR3 runs to 15 residues. Stated treatment: over 15 received Ad26.COV2.S at low or high dose, single or two shots; 5 received placebo; per-sample allocation not given. It was on day 63 after the first vaccine or placebo injection that samples were taken. Adults aged 18-55 years in Boston included the donor. What was given as vaccine was an Ad26 vector encoding Wuhan-strain SARS-CoV-2 spike.

The sequences come from peripheral blood, collected in a trial of Ad26.COV2.S vaccine versus placebo. This TCR was sampled from a person aged 18-60 years who received the Ad26.COV2.S COVID-19 vaccine or a placebo. The V and J genes are TRBV3-1 (or the pseudogene TRBV3-2) and TRBJ1-6; weak D call: TRBD1 (5 bases). The CDR3 DNA sequence: TGTGCCAGCAGCCCCAGGGACCACGGCAATTCACCCCTCCACTTT. This codes for CASSPRDHGNSPLHF.